Below, 5 T cell receptor beta chains from the same sample are listed, as sequenced in a study of identical twins. TCRdb used MiXCR to reprocess the 5' RACE reads, holding one entry per CDR3 protein. Found here are about 460,000 distinct CDR3 sequences, 12% to 15% of them singletons; the top ten hold approximately 0.52%. These data were also filed under a second study, of yellow fever vaccine responses in identical twins.

The sequenced sample was CD4+ T cells sorted from blood. All receptors come from a woman under 30 in good health.

This clonotype has only a few counts. The chain carries TRBV24-1 and TRBJ1-5; 7 bases map to TRBD1. The V and J ends lost 7 bases and 2 bases, in that order; junction bases with no gene match: 4. Germline CDR1 and CDR2: KGHDR and SFDVKD. The CDR3 covers 14 residues. CDR3 protein: CATSATGGNQPQHF. CDR3 nucleotides: TGTGCCACCAGCGCCACAGGGGGCAATCAGCCCCAGCATTTT.

As to this clonotype: It may be a read error: a sequence one base away is much more abundant. The chain has TRBV5-1 and TRBJ2-3; no firm D call. The CDR3 covers 13 residues. Germline CDR1 and CDR2: SGHRS and YFSETQ. This chain's CDR3 is CANSFYTTDTQYF. CDR3 DNA: TGCGCCAACAGCTTCTATACCACAGATACGCAGTATTTT.

This chain connects TRBV10-3 to TRBJ2-3; TRBD1 agrees at 9 bases. This CDR3 spans 15 amino acids. Germline assignment: CDR1 ENHRY and CDR2 SYGVKD. The trim removed 0 bases at V and 4 bases at J, leaving 2 bases unmatched. DNA of the CDR3: TGTGCCATCAGTGAGTCTAGGACAGGGGCAGATACGCAGTATTTT. It translates to CAISESRTGADTQYF.

The V and J genes are TRBV3-1 and TRBJ2-2; 7 bases line up with TRBD1. Germline V gives CDR1 LGHDT, CDR2 YNNKEL (reference sequence). The V and J ends lost 1 base and 1 base, in that order; junction bases with no gene match: 3. The CDR3 totals 16 residues. The CDR3 nucleotides are TGTGCCAGCAGCCAAGCGACAGGGTTGAACACCGGGGAGCTGTTTTTT. This sequence encodes CASSQATGLNTGELFF.

This chain links TRBV12-3 or TRBV12-4 with TRBJ2-7; 8 nucleotides match TRBD2. CDR3 length equals 15 residues. Losses at the gene ends were 6 bases for V and 4 bases for J; bases not matched to a gene: 11. CDR3 sequence: CASSPKTGGPYEQYF. The CDR3 DNA is TGTGCCAGCAGCCCTAAAACGGGAGGGCCATACGAGCAGTACTTC.